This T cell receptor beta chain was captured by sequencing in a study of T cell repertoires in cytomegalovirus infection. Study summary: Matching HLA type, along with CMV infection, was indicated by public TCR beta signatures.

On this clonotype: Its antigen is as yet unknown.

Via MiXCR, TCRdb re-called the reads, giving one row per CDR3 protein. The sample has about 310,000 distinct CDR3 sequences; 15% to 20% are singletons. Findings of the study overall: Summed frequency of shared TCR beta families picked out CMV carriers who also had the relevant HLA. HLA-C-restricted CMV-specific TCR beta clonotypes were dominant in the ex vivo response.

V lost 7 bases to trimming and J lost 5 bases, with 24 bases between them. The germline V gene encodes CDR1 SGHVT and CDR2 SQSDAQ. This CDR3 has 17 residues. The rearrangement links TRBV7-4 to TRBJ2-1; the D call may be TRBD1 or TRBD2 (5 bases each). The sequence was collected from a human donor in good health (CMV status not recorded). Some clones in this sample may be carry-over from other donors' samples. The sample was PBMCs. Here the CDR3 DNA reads TGTGCCAGCAAGTTCGAAGTGGGGGAGATTTCGGACAATGAGCAGTTCTTC. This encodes CASKFEVGEISDNEQFF.